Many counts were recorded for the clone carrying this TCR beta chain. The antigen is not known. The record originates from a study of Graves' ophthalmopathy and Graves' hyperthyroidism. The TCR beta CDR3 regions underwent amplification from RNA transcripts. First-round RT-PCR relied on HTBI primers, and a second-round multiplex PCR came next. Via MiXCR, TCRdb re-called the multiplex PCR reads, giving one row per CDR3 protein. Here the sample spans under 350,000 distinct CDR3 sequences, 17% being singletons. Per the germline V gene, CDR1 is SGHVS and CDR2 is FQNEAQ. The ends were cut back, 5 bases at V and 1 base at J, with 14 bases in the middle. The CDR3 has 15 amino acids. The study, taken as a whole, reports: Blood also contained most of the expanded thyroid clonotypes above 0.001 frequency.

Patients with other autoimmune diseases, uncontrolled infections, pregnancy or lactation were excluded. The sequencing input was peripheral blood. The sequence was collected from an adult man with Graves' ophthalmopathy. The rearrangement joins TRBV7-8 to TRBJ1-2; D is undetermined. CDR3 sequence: CASSDESRSNYGYTF. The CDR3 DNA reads TGTGCCAGCAGCGACGAGAGCCGCAGTAACTATGGCTACACCTTC. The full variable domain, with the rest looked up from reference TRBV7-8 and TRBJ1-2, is GAGVSQSPRYKVAKRGQDVALRCDPISGHVSLFWYQQALGQGPEFLTYFQNEAQLDKSGLPSDRFFAERPEGSVSTLKIQRTQQEDSAVYLCASSDESRSNYGYTFGSGTRLTVV.